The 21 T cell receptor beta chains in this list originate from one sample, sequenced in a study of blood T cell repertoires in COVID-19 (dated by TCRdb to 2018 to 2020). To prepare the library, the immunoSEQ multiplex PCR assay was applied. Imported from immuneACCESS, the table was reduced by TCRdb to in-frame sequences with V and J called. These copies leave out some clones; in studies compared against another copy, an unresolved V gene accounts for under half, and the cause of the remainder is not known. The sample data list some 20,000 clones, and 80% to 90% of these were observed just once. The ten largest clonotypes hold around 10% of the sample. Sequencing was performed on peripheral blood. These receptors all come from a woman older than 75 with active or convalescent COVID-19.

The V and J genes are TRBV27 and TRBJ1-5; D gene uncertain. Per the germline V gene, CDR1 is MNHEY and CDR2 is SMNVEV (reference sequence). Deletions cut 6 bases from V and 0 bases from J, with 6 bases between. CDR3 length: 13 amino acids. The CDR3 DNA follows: TGTGCCAGCAGACAGTATAGCAATCAGCCCCAGCATTTT. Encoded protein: CASRQYSNQPQHF.

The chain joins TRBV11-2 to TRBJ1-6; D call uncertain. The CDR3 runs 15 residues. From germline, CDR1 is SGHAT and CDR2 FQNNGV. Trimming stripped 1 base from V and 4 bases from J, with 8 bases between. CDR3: CASSLVQTYNSPLHF. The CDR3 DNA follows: TGTGCCAGCAGCTTAGTCCAGACATATAATTCACCCCTCCACTTT.

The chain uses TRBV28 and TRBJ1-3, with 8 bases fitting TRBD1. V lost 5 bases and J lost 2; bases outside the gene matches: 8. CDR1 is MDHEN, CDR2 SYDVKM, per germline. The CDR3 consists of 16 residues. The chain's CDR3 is CASSERQGRTGNTIYF. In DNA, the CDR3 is TGTGCCAGCAGTGAAAGACAGGGGAGAACTGGAAACACCATATATTTT.

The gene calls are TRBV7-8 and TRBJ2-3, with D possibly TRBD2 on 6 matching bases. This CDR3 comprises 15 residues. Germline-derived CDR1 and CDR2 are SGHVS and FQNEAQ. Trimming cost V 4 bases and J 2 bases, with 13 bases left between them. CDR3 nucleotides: TGTGCCAGCAGCTATTATCGGAGGGTCACAGATACGCAGTATTTT. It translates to CASSYYRRVTDTQYF.

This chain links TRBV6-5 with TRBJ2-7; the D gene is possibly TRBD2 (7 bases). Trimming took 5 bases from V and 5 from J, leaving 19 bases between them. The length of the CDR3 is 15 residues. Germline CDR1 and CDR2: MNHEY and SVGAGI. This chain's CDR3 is CASSLTGRESDEQYF. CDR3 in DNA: TGTGCCAGCAGTCTCACAGGGCGGGAGAGCGACGAGCAGTACTTC.

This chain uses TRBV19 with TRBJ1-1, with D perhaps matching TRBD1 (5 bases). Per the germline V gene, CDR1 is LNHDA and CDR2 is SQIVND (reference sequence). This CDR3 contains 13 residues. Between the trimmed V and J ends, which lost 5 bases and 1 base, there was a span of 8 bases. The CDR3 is CASSRGRNTEAFF. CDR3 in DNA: TGTGCCAGTAGTCGGGGGAGGAACACTGAAGCTTTCTTT.

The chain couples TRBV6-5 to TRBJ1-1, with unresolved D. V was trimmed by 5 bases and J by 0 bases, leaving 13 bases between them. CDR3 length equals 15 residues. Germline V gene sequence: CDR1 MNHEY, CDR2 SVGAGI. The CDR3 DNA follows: TGTGCCAGCAGTCGAAACAGAGACCTGAACACTGAAGCTTTCTTT. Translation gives CASSRNRDLNTEAFF.

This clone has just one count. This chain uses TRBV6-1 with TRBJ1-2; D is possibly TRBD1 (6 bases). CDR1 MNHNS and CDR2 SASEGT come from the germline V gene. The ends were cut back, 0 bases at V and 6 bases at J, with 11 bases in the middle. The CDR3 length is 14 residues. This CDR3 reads CASSEAGGRDGYTF. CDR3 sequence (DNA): TGTGCCAGCAGTGAAGCCGGGGGGCGGGATGGCTACACCTTC.

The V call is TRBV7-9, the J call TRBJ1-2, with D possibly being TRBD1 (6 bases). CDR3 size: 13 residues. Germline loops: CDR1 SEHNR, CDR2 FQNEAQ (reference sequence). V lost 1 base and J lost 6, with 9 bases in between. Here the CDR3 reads CASSLDRADGYTF. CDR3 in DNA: TGTGCCAGCAGCTTAGACAGGGCCGATGGCTACACCTTC.

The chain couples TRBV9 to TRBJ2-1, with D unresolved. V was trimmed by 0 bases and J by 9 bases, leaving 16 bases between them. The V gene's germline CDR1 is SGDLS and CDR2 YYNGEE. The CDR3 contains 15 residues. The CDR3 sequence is CASSVESYGRAEQFF. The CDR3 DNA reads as TGTGCCAGCAGCGTAGAATCATATGGGCGCGCTGAGCAGTTCTTC.

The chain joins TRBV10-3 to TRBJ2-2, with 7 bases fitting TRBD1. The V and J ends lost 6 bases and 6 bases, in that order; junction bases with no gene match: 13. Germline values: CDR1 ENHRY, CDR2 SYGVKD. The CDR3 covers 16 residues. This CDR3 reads CAIRLTTGAVPGELFF. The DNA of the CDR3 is TGTGCCATCAGGCTAACAACAGGGGCCGTCCCCGGGGAGCTGTTTTTT.

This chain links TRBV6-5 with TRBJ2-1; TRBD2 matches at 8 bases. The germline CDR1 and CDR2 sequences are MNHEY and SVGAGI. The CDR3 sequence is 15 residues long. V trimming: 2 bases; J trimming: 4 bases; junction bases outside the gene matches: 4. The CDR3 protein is CASSYGAGVYNEQFF. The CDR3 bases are TGTGCCAGCAGTTACGGAGCGGGAGTGTACAATGAGCAGTTCTTC.

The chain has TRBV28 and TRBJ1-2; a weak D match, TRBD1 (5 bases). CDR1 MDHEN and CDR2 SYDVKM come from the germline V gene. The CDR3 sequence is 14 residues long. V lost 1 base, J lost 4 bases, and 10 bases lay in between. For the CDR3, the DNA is TGTGCCAGCAGTTTATCGCGGGGCCTCTATGGCTACACCTTC. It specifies CASSLSRGLYGYTF.

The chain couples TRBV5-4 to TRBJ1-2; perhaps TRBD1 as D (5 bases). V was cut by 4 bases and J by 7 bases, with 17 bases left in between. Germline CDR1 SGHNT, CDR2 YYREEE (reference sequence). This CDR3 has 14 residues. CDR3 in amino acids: CASSQTAGDVGYTF. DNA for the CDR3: TGTGCCAGCAGCCAAACTGCGGGGGATGTTGGCTACACCTTC.

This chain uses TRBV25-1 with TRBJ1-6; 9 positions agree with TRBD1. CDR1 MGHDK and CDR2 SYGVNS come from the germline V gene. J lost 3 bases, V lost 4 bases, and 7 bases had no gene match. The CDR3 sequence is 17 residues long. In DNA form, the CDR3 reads TGTGCCAGCAGTGGGATTAACAGGGGGCTCTATAATTCACCCCTCCACTTT. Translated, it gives CASSGINRGLYNSPLHF.

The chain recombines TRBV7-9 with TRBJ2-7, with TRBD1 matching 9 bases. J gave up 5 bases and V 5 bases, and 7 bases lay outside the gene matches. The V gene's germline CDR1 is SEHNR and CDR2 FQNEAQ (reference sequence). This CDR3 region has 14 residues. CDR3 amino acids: CASSHGTGYHEQYF. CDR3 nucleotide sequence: TGTGCCAGCAGCCACGGGACAGGGTACCACGAGCAGTACTTC. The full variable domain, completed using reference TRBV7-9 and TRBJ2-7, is DTGVSQNPRHKITKRGQNVTFRCDPISEHNRLYWYRQTLGQGPEFLTYFQNEAQLEKSRLLSDRFSAERPKGSFSTLEIQRTEQGDSAMYLCASSHGTGYHEQYFGPGTRLTVT.

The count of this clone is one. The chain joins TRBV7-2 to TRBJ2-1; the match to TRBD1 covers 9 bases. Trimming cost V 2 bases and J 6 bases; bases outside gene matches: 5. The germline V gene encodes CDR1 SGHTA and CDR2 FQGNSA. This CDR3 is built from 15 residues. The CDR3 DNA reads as TGTGCCAGCAGCTTATCGGGACAGGGACGCAATGAGCAGTTCTTC. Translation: CASSLSGQGRNEQFF.

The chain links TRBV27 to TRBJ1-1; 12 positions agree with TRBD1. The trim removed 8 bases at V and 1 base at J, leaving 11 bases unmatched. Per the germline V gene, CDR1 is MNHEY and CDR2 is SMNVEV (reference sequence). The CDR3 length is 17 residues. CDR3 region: CASHWGTGGTANTEAFF. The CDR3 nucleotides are TGTGCCAGCCATTGGGGGACAGGGGGCACGGCGAACACTGAAGCTTTCTTT.

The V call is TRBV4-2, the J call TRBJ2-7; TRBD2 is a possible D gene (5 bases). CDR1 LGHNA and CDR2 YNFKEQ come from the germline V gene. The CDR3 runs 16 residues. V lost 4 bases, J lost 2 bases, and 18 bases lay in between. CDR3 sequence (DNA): TGTGCCAGCAGCCCTGTAGCGTACTTAACTACCTACGAGCAGTACTTC. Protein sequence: CASSPVAYLTTYEQYF.

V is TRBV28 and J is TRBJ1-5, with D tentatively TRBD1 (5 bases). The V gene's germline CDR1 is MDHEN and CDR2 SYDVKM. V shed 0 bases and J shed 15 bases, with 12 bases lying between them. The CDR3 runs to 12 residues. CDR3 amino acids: CASSLWRGSPHF. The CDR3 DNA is TGTGCCAGCAGTTTATGGCGGGGGTCCCCGCATTTT.

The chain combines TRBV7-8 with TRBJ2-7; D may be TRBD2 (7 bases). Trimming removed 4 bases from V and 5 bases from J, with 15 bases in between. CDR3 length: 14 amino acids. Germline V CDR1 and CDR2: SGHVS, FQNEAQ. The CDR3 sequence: CASSWVGGRDEQYF. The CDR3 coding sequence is TGTGCCAGCAGCTGGGTGGGGGGGCGCGACGAGCAGTACTTC. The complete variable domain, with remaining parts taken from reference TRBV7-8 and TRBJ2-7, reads GAGVSQSPRYKVAKRGQDVALRCDPISGHVSLFWYQQALGQGPEFLTYFQNEAQLDKSGLPSDRFFAERPEGSVSTLKIQRTQQEDSAVYLCASSWVGGRDEQYFGPGTRLTVT.